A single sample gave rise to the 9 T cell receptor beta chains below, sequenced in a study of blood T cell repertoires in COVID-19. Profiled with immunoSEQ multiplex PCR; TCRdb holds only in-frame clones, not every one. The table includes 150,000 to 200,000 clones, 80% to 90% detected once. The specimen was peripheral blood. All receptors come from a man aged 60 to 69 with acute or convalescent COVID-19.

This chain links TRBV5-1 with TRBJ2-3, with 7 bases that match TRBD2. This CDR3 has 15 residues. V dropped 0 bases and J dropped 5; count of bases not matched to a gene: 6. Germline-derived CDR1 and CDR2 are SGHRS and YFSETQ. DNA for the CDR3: TGCGCCAGCAGCTTGGGAGGCGGGAGAGGAGATACGCAGTATTTT. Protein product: CASSLGGGRGDTQYF.

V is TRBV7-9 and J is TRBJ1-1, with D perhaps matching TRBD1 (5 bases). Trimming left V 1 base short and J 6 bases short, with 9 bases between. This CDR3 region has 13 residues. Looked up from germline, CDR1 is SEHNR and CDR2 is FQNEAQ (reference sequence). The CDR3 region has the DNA TGTGCCAGCAGCTTAGAGGAGGGGTCTGAAGCTTTCTTT. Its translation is CASSLEEGSEAFF.

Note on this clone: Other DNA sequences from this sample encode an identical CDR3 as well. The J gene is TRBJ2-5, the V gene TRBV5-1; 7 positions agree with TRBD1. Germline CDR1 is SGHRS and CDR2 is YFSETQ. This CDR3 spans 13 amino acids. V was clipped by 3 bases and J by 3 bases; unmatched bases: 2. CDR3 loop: CASSSTGEETQYF. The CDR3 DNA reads TGCGCCAGCAGCTCTACAGGGGAAGAGACCCAGTACTTC.

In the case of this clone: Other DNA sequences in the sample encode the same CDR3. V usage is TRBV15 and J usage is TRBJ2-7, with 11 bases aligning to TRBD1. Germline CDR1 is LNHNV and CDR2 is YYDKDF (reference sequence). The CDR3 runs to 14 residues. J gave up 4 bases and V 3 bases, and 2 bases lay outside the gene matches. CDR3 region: CATSRGTGGYEQYF. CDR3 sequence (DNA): TGTGCCACCAGCAGGGGGACAGGGGGGTACGAGCAGTACTTC.

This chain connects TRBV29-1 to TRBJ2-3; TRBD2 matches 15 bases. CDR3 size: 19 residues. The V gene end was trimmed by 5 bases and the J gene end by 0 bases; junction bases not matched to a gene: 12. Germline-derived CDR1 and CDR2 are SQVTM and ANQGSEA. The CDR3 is CSVRQGLAGGRTSTDTQYF. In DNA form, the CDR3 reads TGCAGCGTTCGCCAAGGACTAGCGGGAGGGAGGACTAGCACAGATACGCAGTATTTT.

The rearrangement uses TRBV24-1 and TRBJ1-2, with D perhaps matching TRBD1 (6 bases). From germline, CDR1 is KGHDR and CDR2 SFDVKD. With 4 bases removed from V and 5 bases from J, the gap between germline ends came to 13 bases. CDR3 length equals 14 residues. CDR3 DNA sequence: TGTGCCACCAGTGACTCCGCCACAGGGTATGGCTACACCTTC. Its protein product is CATSDSATGYGYTF.

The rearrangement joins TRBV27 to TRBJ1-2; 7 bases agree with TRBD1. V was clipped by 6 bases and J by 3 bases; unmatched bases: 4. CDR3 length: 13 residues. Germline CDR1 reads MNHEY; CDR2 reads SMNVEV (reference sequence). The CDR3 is CASRTDRDYGYTF. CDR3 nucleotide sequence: TGTGCCAGCAGGACCGACAGGGACTATGGCTACACCTTC.

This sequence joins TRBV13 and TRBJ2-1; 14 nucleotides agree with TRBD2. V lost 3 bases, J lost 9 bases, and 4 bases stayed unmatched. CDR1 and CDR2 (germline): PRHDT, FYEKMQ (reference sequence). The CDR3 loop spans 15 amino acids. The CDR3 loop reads CASSFRLAGGGEQFF. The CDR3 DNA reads TGTGCCAGCAGCTTTAGACTAGCGGGAGGGGGTGAGCAGTTCTTC.

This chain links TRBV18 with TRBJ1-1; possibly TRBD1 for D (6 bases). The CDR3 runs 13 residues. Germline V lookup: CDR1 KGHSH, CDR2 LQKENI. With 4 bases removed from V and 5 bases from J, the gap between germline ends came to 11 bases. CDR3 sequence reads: CASSLHRDTEAFF. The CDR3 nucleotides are TGTGCCAGCTCACTCCACAGGGATACTGAAGCTTTCTTT.